This is a list of T cell receptor beta chains from one sample in a study of T cell responses to AZD1222 COVID-19 vaccine. The assay was immunoSEQ multiplex PCR, and TCRdb's table has in-frame clones only and misses some. Seen here are 150,000 to 200,000 clones, approximately 91% observed once, and the top ten hold 1.5% to 2%. The sequences come from peripheral blood, collected 28 days after the second AZD1222 dose. Receptors originate from an adult who received the AZD1222 COVID-19 vaccine. Both conserved end residues are part of each CDR3. The order of the fields is CDR3 length, J gene, clone size, V gene, CDR3 protein. Clone size is not always given. Where it is, it says once, few, many or a class for expanded clones.

len: 12; j_gene: TRBJ2-3; abundance: -; v_gene: TRBV5-4; CDR3aa: CASSLPGYTQYF
len: 14; j_gene: TRBJ2-5; abundance: -; v_gene: TRBV6-2/TRBV6-3; CDR3aa: CASSYSQLEETQYF
len: 14; j_gene: TRBJ1-1; abundance: -; v_gene: TRBV4-2; CDR3aa: CASSPGSLNTEAFF
len: 11; j_gene: TRBJ2-7; abundance: -; v_gene: TRBV19; CDR3aa: CATSEVDEQYF
len: 16; j_gene: TRBJ1-6; abundance: -; v_gene: TRBV19; CDR3aa: CASKGGGGGARSPLHF
len: 16; j_gene: TRBJ1-3; abundance: -; v_gene: TRBV11-2; CDR3aa: CASSKGTGASGNTIYF
len: 16; j_gene: TRBJ1-1; abundance: -; v_gene: TRBV7-2; CDR3aa: CASSLHRDVRDTEAFF
len: 16; j_gene: TRBJ2-5; abundance: -; v_gene: TRBV7-2; CDR3aa: CASSLAPTGGQETQYF
len: 16; j_gene: TRBJ2-6; abundance: -; v_gene: TRBV7-9; CDR3aa: CASRPHGGAGANVLTF
len: 15; j_gene: TRBJ2-7; abundance: -; v_gene: TRBV6-5; CDR3aa: CASSYSGTGLYEQYF
len: 15; j_gene: TRBJ2-1; abundance: -; v_gene: TRBV11-3; CDR3aa: CASSLGPGLENEQFF
len: 16; j_gene: TRBJ1-6; abundance: once; v_gene: TRBV19; CDR3aa: CASSSGRMAYNSPLHF
len: 21; j_gene: TRBJ2-3; abundance: -; v_gene: TRBV18; CDR3aa: CASSPFATSGRRVSRTDTQYF
len: 11; j_gene: TRBJ1-2; abundance: -; v_gene: TRBV29-1; CDR3aa: CSATRGPGYTF
len: 14; j_gene: TRBJ2-1; abundance: -; v_gene: TRBV29-1; CDR3aa: CSVCWTGVSNEQFF
len: 12; j_gene: TRBJ1-3; abundance: -; v_gene: TRBV30; CDR3aa: CAWSVVGNTIYF
len: 14; j_gene: TRBJ2-1; abundance: -; v_gene: TRBV27; CDR3aa: CASSPVSSYNEQFF
len: 14; j_gene: TRBJ2-7; abundance: -; v_gene: TRBV6-5; CDR3aa: CASSSHPSSYEQYF
len: 15; j_gene: TRBJ2-7; abundance: -; v_gene: TRBV27; CDR3aa: CASRAGDRSTREQYF